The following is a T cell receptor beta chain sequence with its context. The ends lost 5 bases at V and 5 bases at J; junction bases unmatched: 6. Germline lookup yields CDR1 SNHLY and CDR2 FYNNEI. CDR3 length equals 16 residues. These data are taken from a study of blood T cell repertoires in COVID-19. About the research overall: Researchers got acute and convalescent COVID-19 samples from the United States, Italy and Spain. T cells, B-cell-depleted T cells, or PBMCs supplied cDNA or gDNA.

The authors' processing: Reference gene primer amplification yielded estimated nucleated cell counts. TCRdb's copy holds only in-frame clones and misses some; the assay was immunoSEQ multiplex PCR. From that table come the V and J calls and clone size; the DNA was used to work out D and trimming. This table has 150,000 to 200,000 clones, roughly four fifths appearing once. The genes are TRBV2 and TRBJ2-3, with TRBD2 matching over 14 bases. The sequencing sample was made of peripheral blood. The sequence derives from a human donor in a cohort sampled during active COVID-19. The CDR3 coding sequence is TGTGCCAGCAGTTTAGGACTAGCGGGAGGAAGAGATACGCAGTATTTT. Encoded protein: CASSLGLAGGRDTQYF.